Listed here are 5 T cell receptor beta chains from one sample, sequenced in a study of T cell clonality in common variable immunodeficiency (dated by TCRdb to between 2015 and 2016). Libraries were built with the immunoSEQ multiplex PCR assay. The table was pulled from immuneACCESS by TCRdb, which kept in-frame rearrangements only. Such tables lose some clones; where checked, under half of the loss comes from unresolved V genes, and the rest has no known cause. Listed for this sample are about 59,000 clones, none observed only a single time. The ten biggest clones cover 0.65% to 1% of the sample. Sequences were obtained from peripheral blood mononuclear cells. All receptors come from a person aged 18-70 years in good health.

The table lists this clone with many counts. The read stops 3 residues short of the end of the CDR3; the missing end is completed from the germline J gene. The chain joins TRBV5-1 to TRBJ1-5; D may be TRBD1 (5 bases). The germline V and J ends were trimmed by 2 bases and 1 base, with 22 bases remaining between them. The CDR3 sequence is 19 residues long. Germline V gene lookup returns CDR1 SGHRS and CDR2 YFSETQ. The CDR3 loop is CASSLGLQDRNPSNQPQHF. The DNA read from the CDR3 is TGCGCCAGCAGCTTAGGATTACAGGACCGGAACCCAAGCAATCAGCCC. Full variable domain (rest looked up from reference TRBV5-1 and TRBJ1-5): KAGVTQTPRYLIKTRGQQVTLSCSPISGHRSVSWYQQTPGQGLQFLFEYFSETQRNKGNFPGRFSGRQFSNSRSEMNVSTLELGDSALYLCASSLGLQDRNPSNQPQHFGDGTRLSIL.

This clone was counted many times. The CDR3 sequence: CASSLQGVGNYGYTF. The CDR3 bases that were read are TGTGCCAGCAGCTTACAGGGGGTGGGTAACTATGGC. The genes are TRBV5-4 and TRBJ1-2; TRBD1 aligns across 8 bases. The read terminates 3 residues before the CDR3 end, so the remaining end is supplied by the germline J gene. V lost 2 bases and J lost 1; bases outside the gene matches: 4. The CDR3 has 15 residues. Germline loops: CDR1 SGHNT, CDR2 YYREEE (reference sequence).

At least ten counts were recorded for this clone. The read ends 3 residues before the CDR3 terminus; that terminus is restored from the germline J gene. The chain recombines TRBV7-2 with TRBJ1-5, with a tentative D call TRBD1 (5 bases). Germline CDR1 and CDR2: SGHTA and FQGNSA. CDR3 length: 14 residues. V gave up 0 bases and J gave up 7 bases, with 10 bases separating them. The covered CDR3 bases are TGTGCCAGCAGCTTAGCAGGGGTTTGGCAGCCC. Protein: CASSLAGVWQP. The whole CDR3 protein reads CASSLAGVWQPQHF.

This clone has a count of ten or more. The read terminates 3 residues before the CDR3 end, so the remaining end is supplied by the germline J gene. The chain joins TRBV19 to TRBJ1-5; D is unresolved. Trimming cost V 3 bases and J 4 bases, with 10 bases left between them. Germline CDR1 is LNHDA and CDR2 is SQIVND (reference sequence). This CDR3 region has 14 residues. Here the CDR3 reads CASSIEQPNQPQHF. The sequenced CDR3 bases are TGTGCCAGTAGTATTGAACAGCCAAATCAGCCC.

This clone has at least ten counts. CDR3 residues: CASSIRRGGTDTQYF. The sequenced part of the CDR3 DNA is TGTGCCAGTAGTATAAGGCGGGGGGGCACAGATACG. The rearrangement links TRBV19 to TRBJ2-3; 8 nucleotides match TRBD2. The read halts 3 residues ahead of the CDR3 end, with the missing end drawn from the germline J gene. V shed 2 bases and J 1 base; nucleotides not matched to a gene: 2. The CDR3 has 15 residues. Germline V CDR1 and CDR2: LNHDA, SQIVND (reference sequence).